This passage covers 19 T cell receptor beta chains from one sample sequenced in a study of Tregs in tolerant kidney transplant recipients. Data came from immunoSEQ multiplex PCR; TCRdb stores just in-frame clones and leaves some out. Here the sample spans 65,000 to 85,000 clones, 90% to 95% being singletons. Related graft donors supplied nonmyeloablative bone marrow transplants, and mixed chimerism was transient. This specimen was CD4+ T cells from blood (PBMCs), taken 24 months after the transplant. The receptors were sampled from a human patient who received a combined kidney and bone marrow transplant. Part of the T cell pool may stem from the graft donor.

This chain links TRBV10-3 with TRBJ1-1; 11 bases match TRBD1. This CDR3 has 18 amino acids. CDR1 and CDR2 from the germline V gene are ENHRY and SYGVKD. Unmatched junction bases numbered 10, after V lost 3 bases and J lost 1 base. CDR3 in DNA: TGTGCCATCAGTGATGGACAGGGGGCGCCCGACTGGAACACTGAAGCTTTCTTT. Translated, it gives CAISDGQGAPDWNTEAFF.

The CDR3 nucleotides are TGTGCCAGCAGCTTAGATACAGGGGGCCCAAACACCGGGGAGCTGTTTTTT. It is translated as CASSLDTGGPNTGELFF. The genes are TRBV5-4 and TRBJ2-2; TRBD1 matches 9 bases. Germline lookup yields CDR1 SGHNT and CDR2 YYREEE (reference sequence). The ends lost 2 bases at V and 2 bases at J; junction bases unmatched: 7. The CDR3 sequence is 17 residues long.

In its sample, this clone was seen once. The chain uses TRBV9 and TRBJ1-4, with 8 bases that match TRBD1. The germline V gene encodes CDR1 SGDLS and CDR2 YYNGEE. There are 15 residues in the CDR3. Losses at the gene ends were 4 bases for V and 2 bases for J; bases not matched to a gene: 4. The chain's CDR3 is CASSLRTGTNEKLFF. CDR3 nucleotides: TGTGCCAGCAGCCTCCGGACAGGGACTAATGAAAAACTGTTTTTT.

The chain recombines TRBV7-8 with TRBJ2-7; D might be TRBD1 (6 bases). CDR3 length equals 14 residues. The V gene lost 5 bases and the J gene lost 2 bases, with 13 bases spanning the gap. Germline CDR1 and CDR2: SGHVS and FQNEAQ. CDR3 in DNA: TGTGCCAGCAGCAAAAGGACAGCCACCTACGAGCAGTACTTC. Translating it yields CASSKRTATYEQYF.

The rearrangement uses TRBV6-5 and TRBJ2-1; TRBD2 agrees at 7 bases. Per germline, CDR1 MNHEY and CDR2 SVGAGI. The V gene end was trimmed by 5 bases and the J gene end by 2 bases; junction bases not matched to a gene: 6. The CDR3 runs 15 residues. The CDR3 here is CASSGPGTTYNEQFF. CDR3 DNA: TGTGCCAGCAGTGGACCCGGGACTACCTACAATGAGCAGTTCTTC.

The chain uses TRBV9 and TRBJ2-1; 8 bases align to TRBD2. CDR3 length: 15 residues. Germline V gives CDR1 SGDLS, CDR2 YYNGEE. Losses at the gene ends were 4 bases for V and 6 bases for J; bases not matched to a gene: 9. The CDR3 spells CASSRSGASSNEQFF. CDR3 sequence (DNA): TGTGCCAGCAGCCGTAGCGGGGCAAGTTCCAATGAGCAGTTCTTC.

V usage is TRBV4-3 and J usage is TRBJ1-2; no clear D gene. This CDR3 is 13 amino acids long. V was trimmed by 0 bases and J by 5 bases, leaving 7 bases between them. CDR1 is LGHNA, CDR2 YSLEER, per germline. CDR3 residues: CASSQDPPYGYTF. Here the CDR3 DNA reads TGCGCCAGCAGCCAAGATCCTCCGTATGGCTACACCTTC.

Note on this clone: This specimen includes other DNA sequences encoding the same CDR3. The chain couples TRBV5-1 to TRBJ2-5, with 8 bases fitting TRBD2. V trimming: 4 bases; J trimming: 2 bases; junction bases outside the gene matches: 10. The CDR3 loop spans 16 amino acids. CDR1 and CDR2 from the germline V gene are SGHRS and YFSETQ. CDR3 residues: CASSQRLPGGQETQYF. The DNA of the CDR3 is TGCGCCAGCAGCCAACGGCTACCGGGAGGGCAAGAGACCCAGTACTTC.

A single count supports this clone. V usage is TRBV28 and J usage is TRBJ2-3, with TRBD2 matching 12 bases. The CDR3 contains 16 residues. Germline loops: CDR1 MDHEN, CDR2 SYDVKM. The V segment lost 4 bases and the J segment 4 bases; nucleotides outside the gene matches: 6. The CDR3 reads CASSSGLAGWSDTQYF. For the CDR3, the DNA is TGTGCCAGCAGTTCGGGACTAGCGGGCTGGTCAGATACGCAGTATTTT. The full variable domain, completed using reference TRBV28 and TRBJ2-3, is DVKVTQSSRYLVKRTGEKVFLECVQDMDHENMFWYRQDPGLGLRLIYFSYDVKMKEKGDIPEGYSVSREKKERFSLILESASTNQTSMYLCASSSGLAGWSDTQYFGPGTRLTVL.

V gene TRBV11-1 combines with J gene TRBJ2-5, with 8 bases fitting TRBD1. Per the germline V gene, CDR1 is SGHAT and CDR2 is FQDESV (reference sequence). V was clipped by 5 bases and J by 5 bases; unmatched bases: 7. The CDR3 is 14 amino acids. CDR3 nucleotide sequence: TGTGCCAGCAGCACCCCGGACAGGGTGGAGACCCAGTACTTC. Its protein product is CASSTPDRVETQYF.

The J gene is TRBJ1-5, the V gene TRBV7-9; possibly TRBD1 for D (6 bases). This CDR3 spans 17 amino acids. Deletions cut 5 bases from V and 0 bases from J, with 17 bases between. From germline, CDR1 is SEHNR and CDR2 FQNEAQ (reference sequence). The CDR3 DNA is TGTGCCAGCAGCAGCAGTTTTCAGGGGCTTAGCAATCAGCCCCAGCATTTT. Residues: CASSSSFQGLSNQPQHF.

J is TRBJ1-2 and V is TRBV28; TRBD1 might be the D (5 bases). Germline values: CDR1 MDHEN, CDR2 SYDVKM. This CDR3 spans 13 amino acids. Trimming took off 6 bases at V and 4 bases at J, with 12 bases between the two ends. CDR3 protein: CASRQTDGYGYTF. The CDR3 DNA is TGTGCCAGCAGACAGACAGACGGCTATGGCTACACCTTC.

The table lists this clone with a count of one. This chain uses TRBV10-3 with TRBJ2-7; the match to TRBD1 covers 10 bases. Germline assignment: CDR1 ENHRY and CDR2 SYGVKD. V shed 2 bases and J 6 bases; nucleotides not matched to a gene: 4. The CDR3 sequence is 14 residues long. The DNA of the CDR3 is TGTGCCATCAGTGAGGGGACAGGGGTCACCGAGCAGTACTTC. Amino acid sequence: CAISEGTGVTEQYF.

This clone was counted a single time. The genes are TRBV29-1 and TRBJ2-3, with D uncertain. Germline V gene data show CDR1 as SQVTM and CDR2 as ANQGSEA. The CDR3 contains 12 residues. DNA of the CDR3: TGCAGTGTTCGAGAAACCAAGGATACGCAGTATTTT. This translates into CSVRETKDTQYF.

CDR3 DNA: TGTGCCAGCTCACCCCCCTCCTTGAGAGCCCCCTACGAGCAGTACTTC. Its translation is CASSPPSLRAPYEQYF. The chain couples TRBV18 to TRBJ2-7; D call uncertain. Germline V CDR1 and CDR2: KGHSH, LQKENI. V was pared by 3 bases and J by 2 bases, with 17 bases between. The CDR3 is 16 amino acids.

The rearrangement links TRBV2 to TRBJ2-7; D remains unclear. The CDR3 totals 13 residues. With 6 bases removed from V and 1 base from J, the gap between germline ends came to 10 bases. Germline-derived CDR1 and CDR2 are SNHLY and FYNNEI. The CDR3 reads CASRAGPSYEQYF. CDR3 DNA: TGTGCCAGCAGGGCAGGCCCATCCTACGAGCAGTACTTC.

The rearrangement links TRBV5-5 to TRBJ2-7, with TRBD2 matching 15 bases. J gave up 2 bases and V 5 bases, and 11 bases lay outside the gene matches. The CDR3 sequence is 18 residues long. Germline V gene data show CDR1 as SGHKS and CDR2 as YYEKEE (reference sequence). This chain's CDR3 is CASRPGLAGGLLTYEQYF. In DNA form, the CDR3 reads TGTGCCAGCAGACCCGGACTAGCGGGGGGGCTATTGACCTACGAGCAGTACTTC. Filled out from reference TRBV5-5 and TRBJ2-7, the complete variable domain reads DAGVTQSPTHLIKTRGQQVTLRCSPISGHKSVSWYQQVLGQGPQFIFQYYEKEERGRGNFPDRFSARQFPNYSSELNVNALLLGDSALYLCASRPGLAGGLLTYEQYFGPGTRLTVT.

The chain is built from TRBV11-1 and TRBJ1-2, with D unclear. Germline CDR1 SGHAT, CDR2 FQDESV (reference sequence). The CDR3 covers 13 residues. V was pared by 3 bases and J by 7 bases, with 12 bases between. The CDR3 DNA sequence: TGTGCCAGCAGCTTGGGAGGGAGTCTTGGCTACACCTTC. As protein: CASSLGGSLGYTF. The variable domain in full, with the rest retrieved from reference TRBV11-1 and TRBJ1-2, is EAEVAQSPRYKITEKSQAVAFWCDPISGHATLYWYRQILGQGPELLVQFQDESVVDDSQLPKDRFSAERLKGVDSTLKIQPAELGDSAMYLCASSLGGSLGYTFGSGTRLTVV.

As regards this clone: A read error may account for a junction end that differs from germline. The genes are TRBV6-1 and TRBJ2-2; D is uncertain. CDR1 and CDR2 from the germline V gene are MNHNS and SASEGT. The CDR3 contains 14 residues. CDR3 DNA sequence: TGTGCCAGCAGTGAAGTGCGGAACCCCGGGGAGCTGTTTTTT. It translates to CASSEVRNPGELFF.